This note documents a single TCR beta chain sequence. Primers included in the PCR were 60 Vbeta and 13 Jbeta primers. The repertoire was sequenced with immunoSEQ multiplex PCR; TCRdb's copy has only in-frame clones and lacks some. The profile shows 75,000 to 90,000 clones, 70% to 80% of them singletons. The data were obtained in a study of cytomegalovirus exposure and HLA in healthy donors. The sample consisted of PBMCs. The source is a human donor in good health.

CDR3 sequence (DNA): TGTGCCAGCAGTTTGTTGGGGACACTTTCCGCCGGCACAGATACGCAGTATTTT. This gives the protein CASSLLGTLSAGTDTQYF. The V and J genes are TRBV28 and TRBJ2-3, with D possibly matching TRBD1 (6 bases). Germline loops: CDR1 MDHEN, CDR2 SYDVKM. The CDR3 runs to 18 residues. Trimming pared 3 bases from V and 1 base from J, leaving 20 bases between.